This section outlines one TCR beta chain sequence together with its context. The data belong to a study of blood T cell repertoires in COVID-19. As for the study in general: The origin of the acute and convalescent COVID-19 samples was the United States, Italy and Spain.

Germline V gene data show CDR1 as LGHNA and CDR2 as YSLEER. The CDR3 totals 14 residues. V was pared by 0 bases and J by 9 bases, with 12 bases between. How the authors handled the data: The assay estimated nucleated cells by amplifying reference gene primers. Some clones are missing from TCRdb's copy, which holds only in-frame ones; the method was immunoSEQ multiplex PCR. The DNA was the basis for D and trimming; V, J and clone size are from that table. The sample lists a few hundred thousand clones, more than 80% occurring once. The sequenced sample was peripheral blood. The TCR originated in a woman in her thirties with active or convalescent COVID-19. The rearrangement joins TRBV4-3 to TRBJ2-1, with a weak D call TRBD1 (6 bases). The CDR3 here is CASSQDQGFGEQFF. CDR3 nucleotide sequence: TGCGCCAGCAGCCAAGATCAGGGGTTCGGTGAGCAGTTCTTC.